Here is one TCR beta chain with its context. Its target antigen remains unknown. No much larger clone is present one base from it, and per-base qualities are unavailable. The data were obtained in a study of post-analysis software for immune sequencing data (dated by TCRdb to between 2015 and 2017). A note on the overall study: The recorded disease courses included relapsing-remitting, secondary progressive and progressive-relapsing multiple sclerosis, and some patients had no subtype annotation. The multiple sclerosis patient repertoires were compared with more than 9 previously published healthy control repertoires from donors aged 6 to 25 years. A subset of samples was prepared in parallel using single-end sample barcoding, then pooled and co-amplified after Illumina adapter ligation. The investigation overall reported the following: Multiple sclerosis patients had significantly lower normalized Chao1 diversity than controls, a result that suggests substantial peripheral T-cell clonal expansion. A handful of TRBV segments, including TRBV5-6, TRBV5-1 and TRBV20-1, were significantly more frequent in patients than controls. The control group was slightly older than the multiple sclerosis patient group. Direct clustering with F measure showed strong co-clustering of samples prepared in the same batch, prompting a batch-effect correction.

To demonstrate the VDJtools post-analysis software, the study profiled TCR beta repertoires from the peripheral blood of about 13 young patients with multiple sclerosis. The patients with multiple sclerosis were children and adolescents between roughly 6 and 15 years of age. There are 13 amino acids in the CDR3, from cysteine to phenylalanine inclusive. Just CDR3 DNA is preserved here, 39 bases in frame from base 1. Based on the germline V gene (reference sequence), the CDR1 and CDR2 sequences are MNHEY and SMNVEV. V is pared back by 0 bases and J by 7 bases, with 7 bases lying between the germline termini. To prepare the library, PCR was applied. The instrument given in TCRdb is Illumina HiSeq 2500. Unique molecular identifiers were incorporated into TCR beta cDNA libraries to reduce PCR and sequencing biases. About 500,000 cDNA molecules were obtained for every 1 to 10 million input T cells, so each molecule roughly corresponded to one T cell. Patient libraries were prepared and sequenced with the same protocol used for the earlier healthy control dataset. Samples belonging to the same batch were prepared together, multiplexed and sequenced on a shared HiSeq lane. The source study handled its data this way. Raw barcoded reads were processed with MIGEC, and single-read molecular identifier groups were discarded before consensus assembly and CDR3 extraction. VDJtools was used for post-analysis of the clonotype tables, with diversity normalized by down-sampling every dataset to the smallest sample size. In repertoire overlap clustering, CDR3 amino acid sequences, but not nucleotide sequences, were matched to correct batch-related cross-sample contamination. Using fastp at Q25 and MiXCR, TCRdb reprocessed the public reads and kept productive beta chains. Every entry covers one CDR3 protein and lists the most common genes and DNA from its rows. The V and J calls here are based on TCRdb, not the publication. Present in this sample are 350,000 to 500,000 distinct CDR3 sequences, 35% to 45% of which were seen just once. Of the sample, under 9% falls within the top ten clones.

The V gene is TRBV27 and the J gene is TRBJ1-5; a confident D gene designation cannot be given. The source of this sequence is a girl aged 2-9 years with multiple sclerosis. The sample was blood. The bases are TGTGCCAGCAGTTTATCGTTTGGACAGCCCCAGCATTTT. Its translation is CASSLSFGQPQHF.